The clone carrying this TCR beta chain was counted between two and nine times. Its target is unknown. This entry belongs to a study of T cells in Graves' hyperthyroidism and ophthalmopathy. Study-level background: Peripheral blood samples were taken at initial diagnosis, prior to any treatment. Study results and caveats: Most expanded thyroid clonotypes above 0.001 recurred in blood.

Losses at the gene ends were 6 bases for V and 6 bases for J; bases not matched to a gene: 12. The V gene's germline CDR1 is MNHNS and CDR2 SASEGT. The CDR3 totals 15 residues. Each ophthalmopathy patient scored at least 3 on the Clinical Activity Score and at least 4 on NOSPECS grade, with duration under 3 months. The study left out patients who had uncontrolled infection, other autoimmune disease, pregnancy or lactation. TCR beta CDR3 regions were amplified from RNA transcripts. When the TCR CDR3 underwent first-round RT-PCR, the HTBI primer set was used. TCRdb fed the multiplex PCR reads into MiXCR, producing one record per CDR3 protein. The table lists hundreds of thousands of distinct CDR3 sequences, roughly 15% of them singletons, with roughly 3.5% in the top ten.

The origin of this receptor is a woman in her 40s with Graves' ophthalmopathy. Sequencing used blood. The gene calls are TRBV6-1 and TRBJ2-7; TRBD1 agrees at 9 bases. Written as DNA, the CDR3 is TGTGCCAGCAGACCCGACCGGGACAGGGTAATCGAGCAGTACTTC. It specifies CASRPDRDRVIEQYF.